This TCR beta chain was recorded in a study of human T cells and chemical hapten exposure. Study-level information: Per-sample TCR yield variability stemmed mainly from small pooled library volume differences.

Each cDNA molecule in the library carried unique molecular identifiers. TCRdb reanalysed the RACE reads using MiXCR and keeps one entry per CDR3 protein. The table records roughly 69,000 distinct CDR3 sequences, 9.5% to 11% of them present only once. Time point indicated: patch test 3, about 24 weeks after DPC sensitization. Indicated treatment: therapeutic diphenylcyclopropenone sensitization with weekly scalp DPC. Findings of the study overall: The formation of large CDR3 similarity clusters by expanded TCRs significantly exceeded that of controls. Following DPC sensitization, TCRs present above 1 in 1000 frequency showed no change.

Ten or more counts support this clonotype. What it recognizes is unknown. Looked up from germline, CDR1 is MNHEY and CDR2 is SVGEGT. V trimming: 5 bases; J trimming: 5 bases; junction bases outside the gene matches: 8. The CDR3 is 14 residues long. This chain links TRBV6-2 or TRBV6-3 with TRBJ1-1; 7 nucleotides line up with TRBD1. This sample comprised whole blood, obtained in connection with sensitization to the hapten diphenylcyclopropenone (DPC). The source of this sequence is a woman in her thirties with alopecia areata. Some clones in this sample may be carry-over from other donors' samples. The CDR3 DNA reads as TGTGCCAGCAGTCCAACAGGGGCGCGGACTGAAGCTTTCTTT. Protein product: CASSPTGARTEAFF.